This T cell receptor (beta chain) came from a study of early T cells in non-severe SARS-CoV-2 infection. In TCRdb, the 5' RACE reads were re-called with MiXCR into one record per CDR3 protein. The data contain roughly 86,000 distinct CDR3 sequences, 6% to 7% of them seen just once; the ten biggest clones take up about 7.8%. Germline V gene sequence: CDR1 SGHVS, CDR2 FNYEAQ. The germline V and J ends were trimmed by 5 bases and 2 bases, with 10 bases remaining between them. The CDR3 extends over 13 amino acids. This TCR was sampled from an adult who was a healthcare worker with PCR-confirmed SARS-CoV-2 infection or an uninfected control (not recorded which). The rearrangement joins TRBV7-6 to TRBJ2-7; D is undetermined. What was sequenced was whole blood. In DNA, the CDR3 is TGTGCCAGCAGCCCCACGCCTGCCTACGAGCAGTACTTC. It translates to CASSPTPAYEQYF.